A single sample is the source of the 30 T cell receptor beta chains below, sequenced in a study of T cells in Graves' hyperthyroidism and ophthalmopathy. The CDR3 regions of TCR beta were amplified from RNA transcripts. Primed by the HTBI set, a first-round RT-PCR was run on the TCR CDR3. TCRdb reprocessed the multiplex PCR reads with MiXCR, giving one entry per CDR3 protein. The sample yields approximately 870,000 distinct CDR3 sequences, about 38% seen once. Sequencing was done on a sample of blood. These receptors all come from a man aged 18 to 29 with Graves' hyperthyroidism.

The sample holds many counts of this clonotype. The chain is built from TRBV10-3 and TRBJ1-2; a possible D gene is TRBD1 (6 bases). Trimming took off 10 bases at V and 8 bases at J, with 17 bases between the two ends. The CDR3 runs to 12 residues. The germline V gene encodes CDR1 ENHRY and CDR2 SYGVKD. This CDR3 reads CATQQGNTGYTF. CDR3 bases: TGTGCCACCCAACAGGGTAACACCGGCTACACCTTC.

This chain connects TRBV15 to TRBJ2-5; 7 nucleotides align to TRBD2. The V gene end was trimmed by 3 bases and the J gene end by 4 bases; junction bases not matched to a gene: 17. The germline CDR1 and CDR2 sequences are LNHNV and YYDKDF (reference sequence). The CDR3 spans 18 residues. The CDR3 nucleotides are TGTGCCACCAGCAGTGAGGGGACTCTAGCGGACGGGGGAGAGACCCAGTACTTC. This gives the protein CATSSEGTLADGGETQYF.

CDR3 bases: TGTGCCAGTAGCCGCCGCGCCGGGGAGCTGTTTTTT. Translated: CASSRRAGELFF. The chain has TRBV19 and TRBJ2-2, with D hard to call. CDR3 length: 12 amino acids. Germline CDR1 reads LNHDA; CDR2 reads SQIVND (reference sequence). Trimming shortened V by 6 bases and J by 6 bases, and 8 bases separated the two germline ends.

The chain joins TRBV7-6 to TRBJ2-7; possibly TRBD1 for D (6 bases). Trimming shortened V by 6 bases and J by 6 bases, and 15 bases separated the two germline ends. This CDR3 is built from 13 residues. Germline values: CDR1 SGHVS, CDR2 FNYEAQ. CDR3 DNA sequence: TGTGCCAGCAGTTTTCTGGGACAACCCGAGCAGTACTTC. Translating gives CASSFLGQPEQYF.

CDR3 coding DNA: TGTGCCAGCAGCCCGGGACTCGTTTGGCAAGAGACCCAGTACTTC. Its protein is CASSPGLVWQETQYF. This chain connects TRBV7-2 to TRBJ2-5; possible D gene TRBD2, 6 bases. Trimming removed 5 bases from V and 2 bases from J, with 15 bases in between. The CDR3 is 15 residues long. Germline V CDR1 and CDR2: SGHTA, FQGNSA.

V usage is TRBV5-5 and J usage is TRBJ1-5; D unresolved. Looked up from germline, CDR1 is SGHKS and CDR2 is YYEKEE (reference sequence). V was cut by 3 bases and J by 4 bases, with 17 bases left in between. The CDR3 runs to 16 residues. The CDR3 loop reads CASSSIGRHVNQPQHF. Written as DNA, the CDR3 is TGTGCCAGCAGCTCCATTGGCAGGCACGTTAATCAGCCCCAGCATTTT.

The rearrangement uses TRBV7-2 and TRBJ2-5; D could derive from TRBD1 or TRBD2 (6 bases each). The V end lost 5 bases, the J end lost 4 bases, and 20 bases lay between the germline ends. CDR1 and CDR2 (germline): SGHTA, FQGNSA. The CDR3 contains 16 residues. CDR3 in DNA: TGTGCCAGCAGCCGTACAGGGTTTGGAGGGGGAGAGACCCAGTACTTC. It yields the protein CASSRTGFGGGETQYF. The whole variable domain, remainder taken from reference TRBV7-2 and TRBJ2-5, is GAGVSQSPSNKVTEKGKDVELRCDPISGHTALYWYRQSLGQGLEFLIYFQGNSAPDKSGLPSDRFSAERTGGSVSTLTIQRTQQEDSAVYLCASSRTGFGGGETQYFGPGTRLLVL.

V gene TRBV12-3 or TRBV12-4 combines with J gene TRBJ1-2; tentatively, D is TRBD1 (6 bases). Trimming left V 3 bases short and J 5 bases short, with 13 bases between. The CDR3 contains 14 residues. The DNA of the CDR3 is TGTGCCAGCAGTTTTACGCCACAGGGTTATGGCTACACCTTC. Amino acids: CASSFTPQGYGYTF.

The chain carries TRBV5-1 and TRBJ1-1, with 10 bases that match TRBD1. The J segment lost 6 bases and the V segment lost 4 bases, leaving 6 bases of the junction unmatched. CDR3 size: 14 residues. Germline V lookup: CDR1 SGHRS, CDR2 YFSETQ. CDR3 nucleotides: TGCGCCAGCAGCAAAGGACAGGGGGTCGCTGAAGCTTTCTTT. Translating gives CASSKGQGVAEAFF.

This clonotype was counted at least ten times. The chain recombines TRBV2 with TRBJ1-5; D unresolved. CDR3 length: 13 amino acids. Trimming took off 5 bases at V and 5 bases at J, with 10 bases between the two ends. The germline V gene has CDR1 SNHLY and CDR2 FYNNEI. CDR3 residues: CASSPDGDQPQHF. Written as DNA, the CDR3 is TGTGCCAGCAGTCCTGACGGGGATCAGCCCCAGCATTTT.

This chain joins TRBV2 and TRBJ2-2; D is possibly TRBD1 or TRBD2 (6 bases each). The germline gives CDR1 SNHLY, CDR2 FYNNEI. The CDR3 length is 16 residues. V was pared by 6 bases and J by 3 bases, with 17 bases between. This chain's CDR3 is CASRGLGGRDTGELFF. DNA of the CDR3: TGTGCCAGCAGGGGACTGGGGGGCAGGGACACCGGGGAGCTGTTTTTT.

This clonotype appeared a few times. The chain links TRBV7-9 to TRBJ2-7; TRBD1 or TRBD2 may be the D gene (5 bases each). This CDR3 has 13 residues. From germline, CDR1 is SEHNR and CDR2 FQNEAQ (reference sequence). Trimming shortened V by 8 bases and J by 4 bases, and 15 bases separated the two germline ends. Written as DNA, the CDR3 is TGTGCCAGCGGACCTCCGGGACGTTACGAGCAGTACTTC. As protein: CASGPPGRYEQYF. The full variable domain, its missing parts supplied by reference TRBV7-9 and TRBJ2-7, is DTGVSQNPRHKITKRGQNVTFRCDPISEHNRLYWYRQTLGQGPEFLTYFQNEAQLEKSRLLSDRFSAERPKGSFSTLEIQRTEQGDSAMYLCASGPPGRYEQYFGPGTRLTVT.

This clonotype appeared a few times. The rearrangement joins TRBV25-1 to TRBJ1-1; 11 nucleotides agree with TRBD1. V lost 6 bases, J lost 6 bases, and 6 bases stayed unmatched. The length of the CDR3 is 14 residues. Germline CDR1 reads MGHDK; CDR2 reads SYGVNS. CDR3 loop: CASRRTGGKAEAFF. The CDR3 coding sequence is TGTGCCAGCAGGAGGACAGGGGGCAAGGCTGAAGCTTTCTTT.

This clonotype was seen ten or more times. The chain joins TRBV2 to TRBJ1-6; unclear D gene. Germline CDR1 reads SNHLY; CDR2 reads FYNNEI. Trimming cost V 7 bases and J 0 bases, with 10 bases left between them. The CDR3 spans 15 residues. The CDR3 loop reads CASMISLSYNSPLHF. The CDR3 DNA reads as TGTGCCAGCATGATAAGTCTCTCCTATAATTCACCCCTCCACTTT.

This clonotype came up many times. CDR3 protein: CASSSRQGPNSPLHF. In nucleotides, the CDR3 is TGTGCCAGCAGCTCAAGACAGGGCCCGAATTCACCCCTCCACTTT. V usage is TRBV13 and J usage is TRBJ1-6; 7 nucleotides line up with TRBD1. Germline trimming cut 4 bases from V and 7 bases from J; bases unmatched to any gene: 7. Germline V gene data show CDR1 as PRHDT and CDR2 as FYEKMQ (reference sequence). The CDR3 is 15 residues long.

The gene calls are TRBV5-1 and TRBJ2-5; 13 bases are shared with TRBD2. Germline values: CDR1 SGHRS, CDR2 YFSETQ. Trimming cost V 4 bases and J 5 bases; bases outside gene matches: 5. This CDR3 comprises 15 residues. The CDR3 region has the DNA TGCGCCAGCAGCGGACTAGCGGGGGAATTGGAGACCCAGTACTTC. Translating gives CASSGLAGELETQYF.

The chain uses TRBV5-1 and TRBJ1-2; unclear D gene. Germline assignment: CDR1 SGHRS and CDR2 YFSETQ. V was clipped by 1 base and J by 6 bases, with 13 bases between them. This CDR3 has 14 amino acids. CDR3 amino acids: CASSLTQTDNGYTF. DNA for the CDR3: TGCGCCAGCAGCTTGACCCAAACCGATAATGGCTACACCTTC.

The chain is built from TRBV29-1 and TRBJ2-2; TRBD1 aligns across 7 bases. Trimming at V came to 8 bases and at J to 3 bases, leaving 15 bases not matched to a gene. This CDR3 has 16 amino acids. In germline, CDR1 is SQVTM, CDR2 ANQGSEA. DNA for the CDR3: TGCAGCTCACCACTTTCGACAGGGCTCGACACCGGGGAGCTGTTTTTT. Its translation is CSSPLSTGLDTGELFF.

DNA for the CDR3: TGTGCCAGTAAAAAGGTTCCGGGAGGCAATCAGCCCCAGCATTTT. Its translation: CASKKVPGGNQPQHF. The J gene is TRBJ1-5, the V gene TRBV19; D gene uncertain. Germline-derived CDR1 and CDR2 are LNHDA and SQIVND (reference sequence). The CDR3 contains 15 residues. Trimming cost V 7 bases and J 2 bases, with 15 bases left between them.

This chain connects TRBV4-1 to TRBJ2-7; 7 bases agree with TRBD1. The CDR3 is made up of 14 amino acids. Per germline, CDR1 MGHRA and CDR2 YSYEKL. Germline trimming cut 4 bases from V and 3 bases from J; bases unmatched to any gene: 6. As DNA, the CDR3 is TGCGCCAGCAGCCGTTCACAGGGGCGCTACGAGCAGTACTTC. Translating gives CASSRSQGRYEQYF.

The chain couples TRBV7-2 to TRBJ1-5, with a weak D call TRBD1 (5 bases). Trimming pared 6 bases from V and 3 bases from J, leaving 18 bases between. The CDR3 extends over 16 amino acids. Looked up from germline, CDR1 is SGHTA and CDR2 is FQGNSA. The CDR3 nucleotides are TGTGCCAGCAGACCTACAGCGGGACCCCTCAATCAGCCCCAGCATTTT. This translates into CASRPTAGPLNQPQHF.

This clonotype occurred a few times. The chain employs TRBV5-1 and TRBJ2-2; D perhaps matches TRBD2 (5 bases). V gave up 0 bases and J gave up 1 base, with 10 bases separating them. CDR3 size: 16 residues. Germline V gene sequence: CDR1 SGHRS, CDR2 YFSETQ. CDR3 nucleotide sequence: TGCGCCAGCAGCTTGGATTGGGGAGTGAACACCGGGGAGCTGTTTTTT. It is translated as CASSLDWGVNTGELFF.

This clonotype was counted ten times or more. V gene TRBV25-1 combines with J gene TRBJ1-2; 10 nucleotides align to TRBD1. This CDR3 is 14 amino acids long. Germline-derived CDR1 and CDR2 are MGHDK and SYGVNS. The junction had 8 bases not matched to a gene; V was cut back by 5 bases and J by 8 bases. The CDR3 reads CASSLTGTGEGYTF. CDR3 DNA sequence: TGTGCCAGCAGTCTCACCGGGACAGGGGAAGGCTACACCTTC.

Note on this clonotype: This may be a read error: a much more frequent sequence differs by one nucleotide. This rearrangement joins TRBV10-1 to TRBJ1-2; TRBD1 might be the D (5 bases). V was clipped by 6 bases and J by 6 bases, with 17 bases between them. The CDR3 totals 14 residues. Germline CDR1 and CDR2: WNHNN and SYGVQD (reference sequence). The CDR3 region has the DNA TGCGCCAGCAGCCCGGGGCCGATCGACCATGGCTACACCTTC. It is translated as CASSPGPIDHGYTF.

In its sample, this clonotype was seen many times. The chain's CDR3 is CSARDQNRVGYTF. DNA of the CDR3: TGCAGTGCTAGAGACCAAAACAGGGTTGGCTACACCTTC. This chain links TRBV20-1 with TRBJ1-2, with a weak D call TRBD1 (6 bases). This CDR3 spans 13 amino acids. Germline V gives CDR1 DFQATT, CDR2 SNEGSKA (reference sequence). V dropped 0 bases and J dropped 7 bases, with 12 bases sitting between them.

For this clonotype: Likely a read error: the CDR3 ends without its conserved phenylalanine or tryptophan. The DNA is omitted, as the CDR3 cannot be located on it reliably, and the CDR3 follows TCRdb's listing. The CDR3 protein is CASSLAGSDSYT. The chain recombines TRBV7-2 with TRBJ2-7; the listed D gene, TRBD1, was not tested against the DNA. Germline V CDR1 and CDR2: SGHTA, FQGNSA. With termini counted, the CDR3 has 12 amino acids.

The table lists this clonotype with many counts. V is TRBV29-1 and J is TRBJ1-2, with 7 positions matching TRBD1. CDR3 length: 13 amino acids. Germline loops: CDR1 SQVTM, CDR2 ANQGSEA. V lost 6 bases and J lost 6; bases outside the gene matches: 10. This chain's CDR3 is CSVLDRTADGYTF. For the CDR3, the DNA is TGCAGCGTCTTGGACAGGACAGCGGATGGCTACACCTTC.

A single count supports this clonotype. The CDR3 nucleotides are TGTGCCAGCACCCCCTTGGGGCCCTACGAGCAGTACTTC. It is translated as CASTPLGPYEQYF. The rearrangement joins TRBV24-1 to TRBJ2-7; TRBD1 might be the D (5 bases). V was clipped by 11 bases and J by 2 bases, with 15 bases between them. This CDR3 comprises 13 residues. Per the germline V gene, CDR1 is KGHDR and CDR2 is SFDVKD.

This clonotype was recorded at least ten times. V gene TRBV2 combines with J gene TRBJ1-1; D gene uncertain. The CDR3 contains 13 residues. V gave up 3 bases and J gave up 4 bases, with 9 bases separating them. CDR1 SNHLY and CDR2 FYNNEI come from the germline V gene. CDR3 in DNA: TGTGCCAGCAGTGAGTACAGATCCACTGAAGCTTTCTTT. Protein: CASSEYRSTEAFF.

This chain joins TRBV12-3 or TRBV12-4 and TRBJ1-2; D ambiguous. This CDR3 contains 12 residues. Trimming shortened V by 8 bases and J by 5 bases, and 12 bases separated the two germline ends. CDR3 loop: CASYVGGYGYTF. CDR3 sequence (DNA): TGTGCCAGCTACGTGGGAGGTTATGGCTACACCTTC.